This entry is about one TCR beta chain. Germline V gene lookup returns CDR1 SQVTM and CDR2 ANQGSEA. The V and J ends lost 0 bases and 4 bases respectively, with 21 bases between them. CDR3 length: 17 amino acids. The data are from a study of blood T cell repertoires in COVID-19. The overall study: From T cells, B-cell-depleted T cells, or PBMCs came the material, which was cDNA or gDNA.

Participant age was roughly 18 to 89 years, and participants resided in around 24 US areas. Repertoires were generated with immunoSEQ multiplex PCR, while TCRdb's copy carries only in-frame clones and drops some. Of 200,000 to 250,000 clones listed, approximately 80% are singletons. The sequence derives from a woman aged 40 to 50 with acute COVID-19. This chain uses TRBV29-1 with TRBJ1-1, with D maybe TRBD1 (5 bases). The sequencing sample was made of PBMCs or T cells enriched from blood (not recorded which). CDR3 coding DNA: TGCAGCGTTGAAGATCAAGGGGAGGGAGGAGGTCGCACTGAAGCTTTCTTT. It specifies CSVEDQGEGGGRTEAFF.